One and the same sample provided the 20 T cell receptor beta chains below, sequenced in a study of blood T cells in healthy people across ages. A sample-barcoded 5' primer and a J-beta primer mix were used in a second PCR of roughly 7 to 11 cycles. Each CDR3 protein is one row after TCRdb ran MiXCR on the 5' RACE reads. This table has over 1,500,000 distinct CDR3 sequences, around 48% appearing once. Specimen: blood. The receptor source for this set is a woman between 40 and 50 years old in good health.

The J gene is TRBJ1-2, the V gene TRBV3-1; no reliable D call. The V end was cut by 1 base, the J end by 6 bases, with 12 bases between. The CDR3 runs 14 residues. Per the germline V gene, CDR1 is LGHDT and CDR2 is YNNKEL (reference sequence). The CDR3 loop reads CASSQGAGGHGYTF. The CDR3 DNA reads TGTGCCAGCAGCCAAGGGGCAGGCGGCCATGGCTACACCTTC. Drawing the rest from reference TRBV3-1 and TRBJ1-2, the complete variable domain is DTAVSQTPKYLVTQMGNDKSIKCEQNLGHDTMYWYKQDSKKFLKIMFSYNNKELIINETVPNRFSPKSPDKAHLNLHINSLELGDSAVYFCASSQGAGGHGYTFGSGTRLTVV.

The table lists this clonotype with a few counts. This sequence joins TRBV27 and TRBJ2-1, with a weak D call TRBD2 (5 bases). V shed 10 bases and J shed 7 bases, with 17 bases lying between them. Germline V gene sequence: CDR1 MNHEY, CDR2 SMNVEV (reference sequence). This CDR3 is built from 13 residues. CDR3 loop: CATSRGSGNEQFF. CDR3 in DNA: TGTGCCACCAGCCGGGGAAGTGGGAATGAGCAGTTCTTC.

A few counts support this clonotype. The chain joins TRBV7-9 to TRBJ2-5; 7 nucleotides align to TRBD1. The DNA end lines up better with TRBJ2-7; the J call may be wrong. CDR1 and CDR2 from the germline V gene are SEHNR and FQNEAQ (reference sequence). The CDR3 sequence is 14 residues long. The DNA of the CDR3 is TGTGCCAGCAGAGAAGGGGGCAGGGTCAACGAGCAGTACTTC. It specifies CASREGGRVNEQYF.

The chain employs TRBV4-1 and TRBJ2-1, with TRBD2 matching over 11 bases. Germline trimming cut 4 bases from V and 2 bases from J; bases unmatched to any gene: 16. CDR1 and CDR2 from the germline V gene are MGHRA and YSYEKL. CDR3 length equals 20 residues. The CDR3 DNA reads TGCGCCAGCAGCCTAAGATGGGCTAGCGGGGGGTCCGCTGCCTACAATGAGCAGTTCTTC. Translation: CASSLRWASGGSAAYNEQFF.

The rearrangement links TRBV20-1 to TRBJ2-3, with a possible D match to TRBD2 (6 bases). The CDR3 totals 14 residues. V was trimmed by 4 bases and J by 1 base, leaving 12 bases between them. CDR1 is DFQATT, CDR2 SNEGSKA, per germline (reference sequence). CDR3 sequence (DNA): TGCAGTGCTATGCTAGCGATACGCACAGATACGCAGTATTTT. It is translated as CSAMLAIRTDTQYF.

The V gene is TRBV10-2, the J gene TRBJ2-7; 11 nucleotides match TRBD1. This CDR3 is 16 amino acids long. Per the germline V gene, CDR1 is WSHSY and CDR2 is SAAADI. V lost 6 bases to trimming and J lost 3 bases; unmatched junction nucleotides: 10. Written as DNA, the CDR3 is TGCGCCAGCAGCGAAAATCCCGGGACAGGGGGCTACGAGCAGTACTTC. This gives the protein CASSENPGTGGYEQYF.

This clonotype was observed a handful of times. V and J are TRBV6-5 and TRBJ2-1; 11 bases fit TRBD2. Looked up from germline, CDR1 is MNHEY and CDR2 is SVGAGI. The CDR3 is made up of 15 amino acids. V shed 0 bases and J 8 bases; nucleotides not matched to a gene: 3. CDR3 nucleotides: TGTGCCAGCAGTTACTCACTAGCGGGGGCGGATGAGCAGTTCTTC. This encodes CASSYSLAGADEQFF.

V is TRBV5-1 and J is TRBJ2-7; TRBD1 agrees at 8 bases. Germline-derived CDR1 and CDR2 are SGHRS and YFSETQ. The CDR3 extends over 16 amino acids. V trimming: 0 bases; J trimming: 2 bases; junction bases outside the gene matches: 7. CDR3 residues: CASSLAGQGTPYEQYF. CDR3 in DNA: TGCGCCAGCAGCTTGGCCGGACAGGGAACCCCCTACGAGCAGTACTTC.

Only a few counts were recorded for this clonotype. The chain couples TRBV24-1 to TRBJ1-5; no reliable D call. Germline loops: CDR1 KGHDR, CDR2 SFDVKD. Trimming took 2 bases from V and 1 from J, leaving 5 bases between them. The CDR3 extends over 14 amino acids. The CDR3 DNA follows: TGTGCCACCAGTGATTCCAGGAGCAATCAGCCCCAGCATTTT. Protein: CATSDSRSNQPQHF.

J is TRBJ2-1 and V is TRBV20-1; 11 positions match TRBD2. This CDR3 is built from 15 residues. Losses at the gene ends were 0 bases for V and 9 bases for J; bases not matched to a gene: 7. CDR1 DFQATT and CDR2 SNEGSKA come from the germline V gene (reference sequence). This CDR3 reads CSARDDSGGVSEQFF. CDR3 nucleotides: TGCAGTGCTAGAGATGATAGCGGGGGGGTATCTGAGCAGTTCTTC.

In regard to this clonotype: A much larger clone differs by one base, so this may be a read error. This chain links TRBV29-1 with TRBJ2-7, with 8 positions matching TRBD1. The DNA end is a closer match to TRBJ2-1, so the J assignment may be wrong. Germline V gene sequence: CDR1 SQVTM, CDR2 ANQGSEA. The CDR3 has 13 residues. In DNA form, the CDR3 reads TGCAGCGCCCGAGCAGGGGGCTCCTACGAGCAGTTCTTC. Protein product: CSARAGGSYEQFF.

V and J are TRBV6-1 and TRBJ2-1, with D tentatively TRBD2 (6 bases). This CDR3 is built from 15 residues. Germline CDR1 MNHNS, CDR2 SASEGT. Trimming shortened V by 5 bases and J by 4 bases, and 15 bases separated the two germline ends. The CDR3, as DNA: TGTGCCAGCAGTTCTAGCCGGGGGATGTACAATGAGCAGTTCTTC. Translating it yields CASSSSRGMYNEQFF.

The chain has TRBV7-9 and TRBJ2-7; maybe TRBD2 (5 bases). Per the germline V gene, CDR1 is SEHNR and CDR2 is FQNEAQ (reference sequence). This CDR3 is 11 amino acids long. Trimming shortened V by 8 bases and J by 2 bases, and 7 bases separated the two germline ends. CDR3 in DNA: TGTGCCAGCGAGGGTACCTACGAGCAGTACTTC. This encodes CASEGTYEQYF.

This clonotype occurred a few times. The rearrangement joins TRBV7-8 to TRBJ1-5; D is possibly TRBD1 (6 bases). Per the germline V gene, CDR1 is SGHVS and CDR2 is FQNEAQ. Trimming shortened V by 5 bases and J by 4 bases, and 15 bases separated the two germline ends. The CDR3 sequence is 15 residues long. The CDR3 region has the DNA TGTGCCAGCAGCCCGGGAACAGGGCTAAATCAGCCCCAGCATTTT. Translation: CASSPGTGLNQPQHF.

This clonotype was observed a single time. One end of the junction does not line up with germline, which may come from a read error. J is TRBJ2-5 and V is TRBV5-1; weak D call: TRBD2 (6 bases). The CDR3 is 15 residues long. Per germline, CDR1 SGHRS and CDR2 YFSETQ. The CDR3 coding sequence is TGCACCAGCAGCTTTAGCGGTGGTGGTTCCTGGGCCCAGTACTTC. Translated, it gives CTSSFSGGGSWAQYF. The whole variable domain, remainder taken from reference TRBV5-1 and TRBJ2-5, is KAGVTQTPRYLIKTRGQQVTLSCSPISGHRSVSWYQQTPGQGLQFLFEYFSETQRNKGNFPGRFSGRQFSNSRSEMNVSTLELGDSALYLCTSSFSGGGSWAQYFGPGTRLLVL.

The chain uses TRBV29-1 and TRBJ1-1; unclear D gene. The germline CDR1 and CDR2 sequences are SQVTM and ANQGSEA. This CDR3 has 13 amino acids. V lost 1 base, J lost 0 bases, and 6 bases lay in between. The CDR3 nucleotides are TGCAGCGTTGAAGCAGGTGTGAACACTGAAGCTTTCTTT. This gives the protein CSVEAGVNTEAFF.

This clonotype was seen more than once but under ten times. At one boundary the junction diverges from the germline segment, which might be a read error. V usage is TRBV7-2 and J usage is TRBJ2-7; D could derive from TRBD1 or TRBD2 (6 bases each). The CDR3 sequence is 18 residues long. CDR1 and CDR2 from the germline V gene are SGHTA and FQGNSA. The CDR3 DNA reads TGTGCCAGCAGCTTAGCCTCCGTCCTACGGGGGCCCTCCCACGAGCAGTACTTC. It specifies CASSLASVLRGPSHEQYF. The variable domain in full, completed from reference TRBV7-2 and TRBJ2-7, reads GAGVSQSPSNKVTEKGKDVELRCDPISGHTALYWYRQSLGQGLEFLIYFQGNSAPDKSGLPSDRFSAERTGGSVSTLTIQRTQQEDSAVYLCASSLASVLRGPSHEQYFGPGTRLTVT.

This clonotype was seen many times. The chain couples TRBV5-1 to TRBJ2-7; D unresolved. The CDR3 length is 13 residues. V was cut by 4 bases and J by 2 bases, with 10 bases left in between. Per the germline V gene, CDR1 is SGHRS and CDR2 is YFSETQ. This chain's CDR3 is CASSPPEPYEQYF. CDR3 nucleotides: TGCGCCAGCAGCCCGCCGGAACCCTACGAGCAGTACTTC. The whole variable domain, remainder taken from reference TRBV5-1 and TRBJ2-7, is KAGVTQTPRYLIKTRGQQVTLSCSPISGHRSVSWYQQTPGQGLQFLFEYFSETQRNKGNFPGRFSGRQFSNSRSEMNVSTLELGDSALYLCASSPPEPYEQYFGPGTRLTVT.

V usage is TRBV29-1 and J usage is TRBJ2-5; no reliable D call. The germline V gene has CDR1 SQVTM and CDR2 ANQGSEA. CDR3 length: 13 amino acids. With 6 bases removed from V and 3 bases from J, the gap between germline ends came to 14 bases. CDR3 DNA: TGCAGCGTCCGACCATCCCCGAAAGAGACCCAGTACTTC. Translated: CSVRPSPKETQYF.

The genes are TRBV6-5 and TRBJ1-6, with D possibly matching TRBD1 (5 bases). CDR3 length: 16 amino acids. V lost 9 bases and J 7 bases, leaving 22 bases between the germline ends. CDR1 MNHEY and CDR2 SVGAGI come from the germline V gene. The CDR3 DNA reads as TGTGCCAGTGCGGGTCCCTCGGGACGGACCAATTCACCCCTCCACTTT. Encoded protein: CASAGPSGRTNSPLHF.